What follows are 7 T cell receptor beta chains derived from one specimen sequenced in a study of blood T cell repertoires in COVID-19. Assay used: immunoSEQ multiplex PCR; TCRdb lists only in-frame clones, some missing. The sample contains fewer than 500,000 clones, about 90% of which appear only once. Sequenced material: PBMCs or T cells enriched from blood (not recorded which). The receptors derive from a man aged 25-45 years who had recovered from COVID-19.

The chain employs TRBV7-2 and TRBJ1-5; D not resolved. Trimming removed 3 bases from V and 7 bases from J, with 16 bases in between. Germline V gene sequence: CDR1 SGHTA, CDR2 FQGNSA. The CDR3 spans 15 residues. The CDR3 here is CASSFSAPGVQPQHF. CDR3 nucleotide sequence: TGTGCCAGCAGCTTTTCAGCCCCGGGAGTGCAGCCCCAGCATTTT. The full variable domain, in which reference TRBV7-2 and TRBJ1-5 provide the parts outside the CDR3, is GAGVSQSPSNKVTEKGKDVELRCDPISGHTALYWYRQSLGQGLEFLIYFQGNSAPDKSGLPSDRFSAERTGGSVSTLTIQRTQQEDSAVYLCASSFSAPGVQPQHFGDGTRLSIL.

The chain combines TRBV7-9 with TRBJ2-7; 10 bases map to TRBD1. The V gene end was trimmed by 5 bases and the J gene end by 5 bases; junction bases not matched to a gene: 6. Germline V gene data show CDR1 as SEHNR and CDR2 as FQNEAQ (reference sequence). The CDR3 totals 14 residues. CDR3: CASSLDRGPDEQYF. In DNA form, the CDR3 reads TGTGCCAGCAGCCTAGACAGGGGGCCTGACGAGCAGTACTTC.

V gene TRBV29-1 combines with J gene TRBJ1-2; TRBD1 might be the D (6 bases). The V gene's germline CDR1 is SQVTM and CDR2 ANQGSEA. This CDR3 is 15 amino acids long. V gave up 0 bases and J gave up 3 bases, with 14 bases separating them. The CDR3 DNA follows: TGCAGCGTTGAAGATTCTGGACAGCCCTACTATGGCTACACCTTC. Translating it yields CSVEDSGQPYYGYTF.

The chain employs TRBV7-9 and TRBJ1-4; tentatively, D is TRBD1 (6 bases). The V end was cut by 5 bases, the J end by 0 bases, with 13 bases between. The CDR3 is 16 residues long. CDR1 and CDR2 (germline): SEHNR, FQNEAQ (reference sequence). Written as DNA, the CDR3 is TGTGCCAGCAGCAATGGACAGATGACAACTAATGAAAAACTGTTTTTT. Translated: CASSNGQMTTNEKLFF.

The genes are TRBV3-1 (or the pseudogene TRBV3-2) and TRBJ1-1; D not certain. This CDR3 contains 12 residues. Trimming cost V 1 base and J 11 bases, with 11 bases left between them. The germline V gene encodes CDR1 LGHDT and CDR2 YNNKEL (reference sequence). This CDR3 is CASSQAGGRAFF. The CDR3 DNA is TGTGCCAGCAGCCAAGCGGGAGGACGGGCTTTCTTT.

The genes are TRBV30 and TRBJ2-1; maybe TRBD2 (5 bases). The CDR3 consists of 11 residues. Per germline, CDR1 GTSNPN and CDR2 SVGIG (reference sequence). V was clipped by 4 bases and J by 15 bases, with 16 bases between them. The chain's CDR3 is CAWNTGVLSFF. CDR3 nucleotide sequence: TGTGCCTGGAACACCGGGGTTCTTTCGTTCTTC. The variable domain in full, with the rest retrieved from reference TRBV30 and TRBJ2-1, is SQTIHQWPATLVQPVGSPLSLECTVEGTSNPNLYWYRQAAGRGLQLLFYSVGIGQISSEVPQNLSASRPQDRQFILSSKKLLLSDSGFYLCAWNTGVLSFFGPGTRLTVL.

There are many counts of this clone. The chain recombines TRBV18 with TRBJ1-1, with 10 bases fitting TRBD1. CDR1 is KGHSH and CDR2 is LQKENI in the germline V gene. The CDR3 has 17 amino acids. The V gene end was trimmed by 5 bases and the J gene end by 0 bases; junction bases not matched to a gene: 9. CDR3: CASSDWDRGLMNTEAFF. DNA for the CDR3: TGTGCCAGCTCAGATTGGGACAGGGGCCTTATGAACACTGAAGCTTTCTTT.